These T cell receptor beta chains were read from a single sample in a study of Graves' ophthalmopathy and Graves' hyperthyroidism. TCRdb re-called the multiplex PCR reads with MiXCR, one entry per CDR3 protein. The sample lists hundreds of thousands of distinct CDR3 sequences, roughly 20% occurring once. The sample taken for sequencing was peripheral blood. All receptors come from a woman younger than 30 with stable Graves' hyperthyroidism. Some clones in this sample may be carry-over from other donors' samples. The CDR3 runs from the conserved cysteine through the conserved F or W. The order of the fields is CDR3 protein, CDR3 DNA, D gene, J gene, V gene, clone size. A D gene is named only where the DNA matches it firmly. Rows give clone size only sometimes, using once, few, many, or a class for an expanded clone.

cdr3_aa: CASSPREQETQYF
cdr3_nt: TGTGCCAGCAGCCCTAGGGAACAAGAGACCCAGTACTTC
d_call: .
j_call: TRBJ2-5
v_call: TRBV12-3/TRBV12-4
clone_size: few

cdr3_aa: CASRQGLAQETQYF
cdr3_nt: TGTGCCAGCAGGCAGGGACTCGCCCAAGAGACCCAGTACTTC
d_call: .
j_call: TRBJ2-5
v_call: TRBV6-1
clone_size: .

cdr3_aa: CATHPDLNTGELFF
cdr3_nt: TGTGCCACCCACCCTGACTTGAACACCGGGGAGCTGTTTTTT
d_call: .
j_call: TRBJ2-2
v_call: TRBV6-1
clone_size: .

cdr3_aa: CASSPVGRSYGYTF
cdr3_nt: TGTGCCAGCAGCCCGGTTGGGCGATCCTATGGCTACACCTTC
d_call: .
j_call: TRBJ1-2
v_call: TRBV12-3/TRBV12-4
clone_size: few

cdr3_aa: CAWSSPGSPNYGYTF
cdr3_nt: TGTGCCTGGAGTTCCCCCGGCAGTCCTAACTATGGCTACACCTTC
d_call: .
j_call: TRBJ1-2
v_call: TRBV30
clone_size: few

cdr3_aa: CASSPQTGQETQYF
cdr3_nt: TGTGCCAGCAGCCCCCAGACAGGCCAGGAGACCCAGTACTTC
d_call: .
j_call: TRBJ2-5
v_call: TRBV7-2
clone_size: few

cdr3_aa: CASSLVGTADYGYTF
cdr3_nt: TGTGCCAGCAGCTTAGTCGGGACCGCTGACTATGGCTACACCTTC
d_call: .
j_call: TRBJ1-2
v_call: TRBV11-2
clone_size: many

cdr3_aa: CASSQDRGRGQPQHF
cdr3_nt: TGTGCCAGCAGCCAGGACAGGGGGCGGGGGCAGCCCCAGCATTTT
d_call: TRBD1
j_call: TRBJ1-5
v_call: TRBV11-3
clone_size: few

cdr3_aa: CASSPDTGEQYF
cdr3_nt: TGTGCCAGCAGTCCGGACACAGGAGAGCAGTACTTC
d_call: .
j_call: TRBJ2-7
v_call: TRBV12-3/TRBV12-4
clone_size: once

cdr3_aa: CSGDRVVETQYF
cdr3_nt: TGCAGCGGGGACAGGGTGGTAGAGACCCAGTACTTC
d_call: TRBD1
j_call: TRBJ2-5
v_call: TRBV29-1
clone_size: .

cdr3_aa: CASSPWTQSYEQYF
cdr3_nt: TGTGCCAGCAGTCCCTGGACCCAATCCTACGAGCAGTACTTC
d_call: .
j_call: TRBJ2-7
v_call: TRBV27
clone_size: many

cdr3_aa: CASTEQGRGYTF
cdr3_nt: TGTGCCAGCACCGAACAGGGTCGAGGCTACACCTTC
d_call: .
j_call: TRBJ1-2
v_call: TRBV6-1
clone_size: .

cdr3_aa: CASSYGYRGVWTEAFF
cdr3_nt: TGTGCCAGCAGTTACGGTTATAGGGGCGTTTGGACTGAAGCTTTCTTT
d_call: .
j_call: TRBJ1-1
v_call: TRBV6-5
clone_size: few

cdr3_aa: CASRIYRGSNYGYTF
cdr3_nt: TGTGCCAGCAGAATTTACAGAGGTTCTAACTATGGCTACACCTTC
d_call: .
j_call: TRBJ1-2
v_call: TRBV6-5
clone_size: many

cdr3_aa: CASSFKAVNLHF
cdr3_nt: TGTGCCAGCAGCTTCAAGGCGGTCAACCTCCACTTT
d_call: .
j_call: TRBJ1-6
v_call: TRBV11-2
clone_size: few

cdr3_aa: CASRPAGGRLETQYF
cdr3_nt: TGTGCCAGCAGGCCGGCCGGGGGGCGCCTGGAGACCCAGTACTTC
d_call: .
j_call: TRBJ2-5
v_call: TRBV6-1
clone_size: .

cdr3_aa: CASRLGGLNSPLHF
cdr3_nt: TGTGCCAGCAGGCTCGGGGGCCTGAATTCACCCCTCCACTTT
d_call: .
j_call: TRBJ1-6
v_call: TRBV27
clone_size: many

cdr3_aa: CASSERPGWVTEAFF
cdr3_nt: TGTGCCAGCAGTGAAAGGCCAGGGTGGGTCACTGAAGCTTTCTTT
d_call: .
j_call: TRBJ1-1
v_call: TRBV6-1
clone_size: many

cdr3_aa: CASSTTGGVGNSPLHF
cdr3_nt: TGCGCCAGCAGCACGACAGGGGGAGTCGGCAATTCACCCCTCCACTTT
d_call: TRBD1
j_call: TRBJ1-6
v_call: TRBV5-1
clone_size: many

cdr3_aa: CASSQGLAANSGANVLTF
cdr3_nt: TGCGCCAGCAGCCAAGGACTAGCGGCGAACTCTGGGGCCAACGTCCTGACTTTC
d_call: TRBD2
j_call: TRBJ2-6
v_call: TRBV5-1
clone_size: few

cdr3_aa: CASSRGLAGVNEKFF
cdr3_nt: TGTGCCAGCAGCCGAGGACTAGCGGGGGTAAATGAGAAGTTCTTC
d_call: TRBD2
j_call: TRBJ2-1
v_call: TRBV6-2/TRBV6-3
clone_size: few

cdr3_aa: CSARGWVSSGTTDTQYF
cdr3_nt: TGCAGTGCTAGAGGGTGGGTCTCTAGCGGAACGACAGATACGCAGTATTTT
d_call: TRBD2
j_call: TRBJ2-3
v_call: TRBV20-1
clone_size: .

cdr3_aa: CASRQDHGGGTEAFF
cdr3_nt: TGTGCCAGCAGACAGGACCACGGGGGTGGCACTGAAGCTTTCTTT
d_call: .
j_call: TRBJ1-1
v_call: TRBV6-5
clone_size: many

cdr3_aa: CASSPLRGVNTEAFF
cdr3_nt: TGTGCCAGCAGCCCGCTTAGGGGTGTGAACACTGAAGCTTTCTTT
d_call: .
j_call: TRBJ1-1
v_call: TRBV6-1
clone_size: many

cdr3_aa: CASSISTDYNSPLHF
cdr3_nt: TGTGCCAGTAGTATTTCGACAGATTATAATTCACCCCTCCACTTT
d_call: .
j_call: TRBJ1-6
v_call: TRBV19
clone_size: many

cdr3_aa: CASSQIVGQGAPEQYF
cdr3_nt: TGTGCCAGCAGCCAAATTGTGGGACAGGGGGCGCCTGAGCAGTACTTC
d_call: TRBD1
j_call: TRBJ2-7
v_call: TRBV11-2
clone_size: few

cdr3_aa: CSARAVGDYGYTF
cdr3_nt: TGCAGTGCACGGGCGGTTGGAGACTATGGCTACACCTTC
d_call: .
j_call: TRBJ1-2
v_call: TRBV20-1
clone_size: many

cdr3_aa: CATSRGRSYGYTF
cdr3_nt: TGTGCCACCAGCAGAGGACGGTCTTATGGCTACACCTTC
d_call: .
j_call: TRBJ1-2
v_call: TRBV15
clone_size: .

cdr3_aa: CSAREGTGRQPQHF
cdr3_nt: TGCAGTGCTAGAGAGGGGACAGGGAGACAGCCCCAGCATTTT
d_call: TRBD1
j_call: TRBJ1-5
v_call: TRBV20-1
clone_size: many

cdr3_aa: CSARDPTGNQPQHF
cdr3_nt: TGCAGTGCTAGAGACCCCACGGGCAATCAGCCCCAGCATTTT
d_call: .
j_call: TRBJ1-5
v_call: TRBV20-1
clone_size: many

cdr3_aa: CASSYPGQRGTYEQYF
cdr3_nt: TGTGCCAGCAGTTATCCGGGACAGCGGGGGACCTACGAGCAGTACTTC
d_call: .
j_call: TRBJ2-7
v_call: TRBV6-5
clone_size: many

cdr3_aa: CASSFTRGSTEAFF
cdr3_nt: TGTGCCAGCAGCTTTACCCGGGGGTCCACTGAAGCTTTCTTT
d_call: .
j_call: TRBJ1-1
v_call: TRBV11-2
clone_size: many

cdr3_aa: CSARHQQGSTEAFF
cdr3_nt: TGCAGTGCTAGACATCAACAAGGAAGCACTGAAGCTTTCTTT
d_call: .
j_call: TRBJ1-1
v_call: TRBV20-1
clone_size: many

cdr3_aa: CASSLVSPGGDEQYF
cdr3_nt: TGTGCCAGCAGCTTAGTTTCCCCAGGGGGTGACGAGCAGTACTTC
d_call: TRBD1
j_call: TRBJ2-7
v_call: TRBV7-2
clone_size: many